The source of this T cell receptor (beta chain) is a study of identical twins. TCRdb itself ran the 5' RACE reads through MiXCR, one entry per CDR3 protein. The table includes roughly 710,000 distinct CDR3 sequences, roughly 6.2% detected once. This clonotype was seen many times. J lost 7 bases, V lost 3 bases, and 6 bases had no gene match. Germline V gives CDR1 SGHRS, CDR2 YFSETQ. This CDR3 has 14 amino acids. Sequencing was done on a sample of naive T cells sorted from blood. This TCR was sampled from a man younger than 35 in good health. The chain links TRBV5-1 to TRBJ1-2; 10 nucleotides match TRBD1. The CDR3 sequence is CASSSGTGDRGYTF. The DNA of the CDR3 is TGCGCCAGCAGCTCCGGGACAGGGGACCGTGGCTACACCTTC.